This T cell receptor beta chain emerged from a study of blood T cell repertoires in COVID-19. This CDR3 is built from 16 residues. Germline assignment: CDR1 MNHEY and CDR2 SMNVEV (reference sequence). The junction had 6 bases not matched to a gene; V was cut back by 2 bases and J by 4 bases. Repertoires were generated with immunoSEQ multiplex PCR, while TCRdb's copy carries only in-frame clones and drops some. The sample gives 470,000 or so clones, 87% of which show up once; over 1.5% is in the top ten. The receptor was derived from a woman aged 18 to 35 with acute COVID-19. Specimen: PBMCs or T cells enriched from blood (not recorded which). The chain links TRBV27 to TRBJ2-2, with 8 bases lining up with TRBD1. The CDR3 DNA reads TGTGCCAGCAGTTTAGGACAGGGAAGGGCCACCGGGGAGCTGTTTTTT. It is translated as CASSLGQGRATGELFF.